A single sample is the source of the 18 T cell receptor beta chains below, sequenced in a study of OX40 agonist ivuxolimab in advanced cancers. TCRdb keeps only in-frame clones here, not all; method: immunoSEQ multiplex PCR. The table records roughly 50,000 clones, 65% to 85% of them present only once. The specimen was CD4+ or CD8+ T cells sorted from blood, collected in a trial of the OX40 agonist ivuxolimab. Receptor source: an adult with an advanced solid tumor such as melanoma, head and neck, liver or kidney cancer.

This clone has just one count. J is TRBJ2-1 and V is TRBV5-4; TRBD2 matches 10 bases. Germline-derived CDR1 and CDR2 are SGHNT and YYREEE (reference sequence). J lost 5 bases, V lost 4 bases, and 15 bases had no gene match. CDR3 size: 18 residues. The CDR3 region is CASSGGPHASGGNNEQFF. DNA for the CDR3: TGTGCCAGCAGCGGGGGACCCCACGCTAGCGGGGGTAACAATGAGCAGTTCTTC.

In the case of this clone: Mismatch with germline at one junction end may stem from a read error. This chain links TRBV6-6 with TRBJ2-7; D uncertain. Per the germline V gene, CDR1 is MNHNY and CDR2 is SVGAGI (reference sequence). This CDR3 is 14 amino acids long. The CDR3 nucleotides read TGTGCCAGCAGTGACTCGAGATCCGCCTACGAGCAGTACTTC. Amino acids: CASSDSRSAYEQYF.

The chain carries TRBV11-2 and TRBJ2-1; D uncertain. CDR3 length: 13 amino acids. Germline CDR1 is SGHAT and CDR2 is FQNNGV. Between the trimmed V and J ends, which lost 3 bases and 3 bases, there was a span of 6 bases. The CDR3 DNA sequence: TGTGCCAGCAGCTTTCAGGACTACAATGAGCAGTTCTTC. This translates into CASSFQDYNEQFF.

This sequence joins TRBV5-4 and TRBJ1-6; D perhaps matches TRBD1 (6 bases). The CDR3 has 16 residues. V gave up 1 base and J gave up 10 bases, with 18 bases separating them. Germline V gene sequence: CDR1 SGHNT, CDR2 YYREEE (reference sequence). CDR3 in DNA: TGTGCCAGCAGCTTGAAGGGGGGCGCAGATTCCTCACCCCTCCACTTT. This translates into CASSLKGGADSSPLHF.

The chain links TRBV28 to TRBJ2-7, with 8 nucleotides matching TRBD1. The CDR3 contains 12 residues. Germline V gene sequence: CDR1 MDHEN, CDR2 SYDVKM. This CDR3 is CASSLGQGAPSV. The CDR3 nucleotides read TGTGCCAGCAGTTTGGGGCAGGGGGCGCCCAGCGTC.

The chain recombines TRBV27 with TRBJ2-3; a possible D gene is TRBD1 (6 bases). Trimming cost V 8 bases and J 0 bases, with 12 bases left between them. The V gene's germline CDR1 is MNHEY and CDR2 SMNVEV (reference sequence). The CDR3 has 14 amino acids. CDR3 in amino acids: CASHAGASTDTQYF. CDR3 DNA: TGTGCCAGCCATGCAGGGGCTAGCACAGATACGCAGTATTTT.

This clone was seen a few times. As DNA, the CDR3 is TGTGCCAGCAGCTTGAACACTGAAGCTTTCTTT. This encodes CASSLNTEAFF. This sequence joins TRBV5-6 and TRBJ1-1; the D is unclear. Germline assignment: CDR1 SGHDT and CDR2 YYEEEE. The CDR3 is made up of 11 amino acids. Trimming removed 1 base from V and 2 bases from J, with 0 bases in between.

The J gene is TRBJ2-3, the V gene TRBV5-5, with TRBD1 matching over 8 bases. CDR3 length equals 15 residues. Trimming took 3 bases from V and 2 from J; bases not matched to a gene: 5. Per the germline V gene, CDR1 is SGHKS and CDR2 is YYEKEE (reference sequence). The CDR3 region is CASSSQGVDTDTQYF. The CDR3 coding sequence is TGTGCCAGCAGCTCACAGGGGGTGGACACAGATACGCAGTATTTT. Drawing the rest from reference TRBV5-5 and TRBJ2-3, the complete variable domain is DAGVTQSPTHLIKTRGQQVTLRCSPISGHKSVSWYQQVLGQGPQFIFQYYEKEERGRGNFPDRFSARQFPNYSSELNVNALLLGDSALYLCASSSQGVDTDTQYFGPGTRLTVL.

The chain links TRBV4-1 to TRBJ2-7; D gene ambiguous. This CDR3 region has 13 residues. In germline, CDR1 is MGHRA, CDR2 YSYEKL. V shed 0 bases and J shed 6 bases, with 9 bases lying between them. CDR3 sequence reads: CASSQDLGREQYF. CDR3 nucleotides: TGCGCCAGCAGCCAAGACCTTGGGCGCGAGCAGTACTTC.

The gene calls are TRBV30 and TRBJ1-1; no reliable D call. This CDR3 spans 13 amino acids. Germline V lookup: CDR1 GTSNPN, CDR2 SVGIG (reference sequence). The V end lost 1 base, the J end lost 7 bases, and 13 bases lay between the germline ends. The CDR3 is CAWSGSFRVEAFF. The CDR3, as DNA: TGTGCCTGGAGTGGGTCTTTTCGAGTTGAAGCTTTCTTT.

The gene calls are TRBV5-8 and TRBJ1-6; no reliable D call. Germline assignment: CDR1 SGHTS and CDR2 YDEGEE. This CDR3 is built from 13 residues. V was clipped by 0 bases and J by 8 bases, with 6 bases between them. CDR3 nucleotides: TGTGCCAGCAGCTTGGACGGTTATTCACCCCTCCACTTT. Protein sequence: CASSLDGYSPLHF.

This chain connects TRBV6-1 to TRBJ1-2; a weak D match, TRBD1 (5 bases). Trimming took 2 bases from V and 8 from J, leaving 12 bases between them. The CDR3 extends over 13 amino acids. The germline gives CDR1 MNHNS, CDR2 SASEGT. The CDR3 sequence: CASSESQGLGYTF. The DNA of the CDR3 is TGTGCCAGCAGTGAATCCCAGGGTCTGGGCTACACCTTC.

The genes are TRBV7-9 and TRBJ1-2; 8 positions agree with TRBD1. Germline assignment: CDR1 SEHNR and CDR2 FQNEAQ (reference sequence). This CDR3 contains 16 residues. Losses at the gene ends were 5 bases for V and 5 bases for J; bases not matched to a gene: 13. DNA of the CDR3: TGTGCCAGCAGCCCCGCGACAGGGGCGATCCAGTATGGCTACACCTTC. It yields the protein CASSPATGAIQYGYTF.

The J gene is TRBJ2-7, the V gene TRBV5-4, with 7 bases aligning to TRBD2. Germline V gene sequence: CDR1 SGHNT, CDR2 YYREEE (reference sequence). Unmatched junction bases numbered 8, after V lost 4 bases and J lost 7 bases. This CDR3 is built from 13 residues. CDR3 sequence reads: CASSLGGDREQYF. In nucleotides, the CDR3 is TGTGCCAGCAGCCTGGGGGGGGATAGGGAGCAGTACTTC. The variable domain in full, with the rest retrieved from reference TRBV5-4 and TRBJ2-7, is ETGVTQSPTHLIKTRGQQVTLRCSSQSGHNTVSWYQQALGQGPQFIFQYYREEENGRGNFPPRFSGLQFPNYSSELNVNALELDDSALYLCASSLGGDREQYFGPGTRLTVT.

This clone was observed a few times. J is TRBJ1-2 and V is TRBV4-1; TRBD1 matches 7 bases. The CDR3 totals 15 residues. The J segment lost 2 bases and the V segment lost 1 base, leaving 4 bases of the junction unmatched. CDR1 MGHRA and CDR2 YSYEKL come from the germline V gene. The CDR3 region has the DNA TGCGCCAGCAGCCAAGCCGCGACAGGGAACTATGGCTACACCTTC. Protein: CASSQAATGNYGYTF.

This clone was seen more than once but under ten times. The chain employs TRBV7-2 and TRBJ2-5, with 8 bases that match TRBD1. Germline assignment: CDR1 SGHTA and CDR2 FQGNSA. Trimming at V came to 4 bases and at J to 5 bases, leaving 3 bases not matched to a gene. This CDR3 region has 13 residues. CDR3 sequence reads: CASSSDRAETQYF. The CDR3 DNA sequence: TGTGCCAGCAGCTCGGACAGGGCGGAGACCCAGTACTTC.

CDR3 bases: TGTGCCAGCAGTTTAAGCGGCTACAATGAGCAGTTCTTC. It is translated as CASSLSGYNEQFF. This sequence joins TRBV28 and TRBJ2-1; D may be TRBD2 (5 bases). The germline V gene has CDR1 MDHEN and CDR2 SYDVKM. The CDR3 length is 13 residues. V lost 2 bases, J lost 3 bases, and 5 bases lay in between.

The chain uses TRBV9 and TRBJ2-5, with no clear D. The CDR3 consists of 15 residues. V dropped 0 bases and J dropped 1 base, with 10 bases sitting between them. Per the germline V gene, CDR1 is SGDLS and CDR2 is YYNGEE. The CDR3 spells CASSVDLSRQETQYF. The CDR3 DNA reads as TGTGCCAGCAGCGTAGACCTGTCGCGCCAAGAGACCCAGTACTTC.